The TCR beta chain under discussion was sequenced for a study of blood T cells in healthy people across ages. Study summary: Capture by template switching was about one barcoded beta molecule per two T cells. Study observations and caveats: Strong correlation linked observed beta diversity and percent naive T cells.

This clonotype came up a few times. Its target is not known. Every donor contributed roughly 10 milliliters of peripheral blood by blood draw. A second PCR, run for 7 to 11 cycles, used a sample-barcoded 5' primer plus a J-beta primer mix. TCRdb processed the 5' RACE reads anew with MiXCR; each CDR3 protein has one entry. The sample shows around 1,900,000 distinct CDR3 sequences, about two fifths of them seen only once. This sequence originates from a human donor in good health. The specimen sequenced was blood.

Here the CDR3 DNA reads TGCGCCAGCAGCTTGGAAGTGAGACCCTACGAGCAGTACTTC. Translated: CASSLEVRPYEQYF. The chain couples TRBV5-1 to TRBJ2-7, with D unclear. This CDR3 is 14 amino acids long. V was shortened by 0 bases and J by 2 bases, with 9 bases between the two germline ends. Germline assignment: CDR1 SGHRS and CDR2 YFSETQ.